This T cell receptor (beta chain) was profiled in a study of cytomegalovirus exposure and HLA in healthy donors. General study points: In a later analysis, a missense DCLRE1C variant was linked to TCR beta V- and J-gene trimming. The majority of TCR sequences were rare, yet some public TCRs appeared in many donors. The classifier reportedly diagnosed cytomegalovirus status with high sensitivity and specificity. In an earlier analysis, most TCR beta V segments were productive about 90% or about 30% of the time.

There are 12 residues in the CDR3. The junction had 7 bases not matched to a gene; V was cut back by 10 bases and J by 6 bases. Germline CDR1 reads SNHLY; CDR2 reads FYNNEI. Notes on this clone: The antigen remains undetermined.

The PCR employed 60 Vbeta primers together with 13 Jbeta primers. Data came from immunoSEQ multiplex PCR; TCRdb stores just in-frame clones and leaves some out. This sample has over 100,000 clones, with less than 70% found just once. The clonotype comes from a woman in her 70s in good health and CMV-seropositive. The sequencing input was PBMCs. The chain employs TRBV2 and TRBJ1-2, with 8 bases aligning to TRBD1. This CDR3 is CATTGGSHGYTF. The CDR3 bases are TGTGCCACCACAGGGGGAAGCCATGGCTACACCTTC.